This T cell receptor (beta chain) was recovered during a study of cytomegalovirus exposure and HLA in healthy donors. Donors were ostensibly healthy at sampling, although undocumented immune exposures were probable. Turning to this clone: Its specificity is not known.

Study-level findings and limits: The majority of TCR sequences were rare, yet some public TCRs appeared in many donors. Presence/absence results assume similar sequencing depth per donor, which may not hold.

CDR1 SGHRS and CDR2 YFSETQ come from the germline V gene. Deletions cut 0 bases from V and 4 bases from J, with 13 bases between. CDR3 length: 15 amino acids. 13 Jbeta primers and 60 Vbeta primers were used for the PCR. The method was immunoSEQ multiplex PCR; TCRdb's version includes in-frame clones alone and lacks a portion of them. This table holds roughly 150,000 clones, 65% to 80% found once. The chain recombines TRBV5-1 with TRBJ1-1; D unclear. Sequencing input: PBMCs. This TCR derives from a man aged 30-40 years in good health and CMV-seronegative. This CDR3 is CASSLAGLSGTEAFF. The CDR3 DNA is TGCGCCAGCAGCTTGGCTGGACTCAGCGGCACTGAAGCTTTCTTT.